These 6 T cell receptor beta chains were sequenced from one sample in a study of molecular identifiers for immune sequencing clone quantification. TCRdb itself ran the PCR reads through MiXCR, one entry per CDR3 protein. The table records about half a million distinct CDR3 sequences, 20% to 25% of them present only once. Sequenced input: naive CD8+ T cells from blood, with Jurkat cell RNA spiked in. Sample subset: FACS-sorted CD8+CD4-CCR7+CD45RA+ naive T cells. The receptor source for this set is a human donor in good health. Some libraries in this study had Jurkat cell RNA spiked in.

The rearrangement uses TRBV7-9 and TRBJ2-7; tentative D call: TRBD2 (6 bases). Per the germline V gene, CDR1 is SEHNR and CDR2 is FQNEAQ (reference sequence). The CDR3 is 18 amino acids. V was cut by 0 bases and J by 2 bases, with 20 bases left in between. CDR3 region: CASSLAGGGQKTTYEQYF. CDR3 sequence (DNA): TGTGCCAGCAGCTTAGCGGGGGGAGGCCAAAAGACTACCTACGAGCAGTACTTC.

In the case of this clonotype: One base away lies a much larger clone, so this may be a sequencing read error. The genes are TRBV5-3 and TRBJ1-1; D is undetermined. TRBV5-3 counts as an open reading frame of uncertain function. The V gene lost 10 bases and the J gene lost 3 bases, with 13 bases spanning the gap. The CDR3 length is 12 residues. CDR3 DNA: TGTGCCGGCAGCTTGGCCCACACTGAAGCTTTCTTT. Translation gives CAGSLAHTEAFF.

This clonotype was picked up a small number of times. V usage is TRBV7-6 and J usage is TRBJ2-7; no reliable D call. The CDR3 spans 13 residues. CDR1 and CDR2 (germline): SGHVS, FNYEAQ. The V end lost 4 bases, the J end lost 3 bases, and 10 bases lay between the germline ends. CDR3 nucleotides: TGTGCCAGCAGCTCATTTGTGGGCTACGAGCAGTACTTC. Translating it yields CASSSFVGYEQYF. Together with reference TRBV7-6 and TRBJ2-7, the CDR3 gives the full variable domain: GAGVSQSPRYKVTKRGQDVALRCDPISGHVSLYWYRQALGQGPEFLTYFNYEAQQDKSGLPNDRFSAERPEGSISTLTIQRTEQRDSAMYRCASSSFVGYEQYFGPGTRLTVT.

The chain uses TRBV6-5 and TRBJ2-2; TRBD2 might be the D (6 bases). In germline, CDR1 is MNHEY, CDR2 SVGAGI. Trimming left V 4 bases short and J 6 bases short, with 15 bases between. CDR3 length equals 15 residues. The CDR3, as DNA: TGTGCCAGCAGTTGGGGACTGGGGGTACCCGGGGAGCTGTTTTTT. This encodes CASSWGLGVPGELFF.

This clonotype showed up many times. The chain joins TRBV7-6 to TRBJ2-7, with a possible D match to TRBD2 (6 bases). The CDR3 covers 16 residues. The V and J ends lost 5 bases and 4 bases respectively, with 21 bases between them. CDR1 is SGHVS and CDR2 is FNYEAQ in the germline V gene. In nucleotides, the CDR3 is TGTGCCAGCAGCGGTAGGGCCCGGGCGGGGATATACGAGCAGTACTTC. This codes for CASSGRARAGIYEQYF.

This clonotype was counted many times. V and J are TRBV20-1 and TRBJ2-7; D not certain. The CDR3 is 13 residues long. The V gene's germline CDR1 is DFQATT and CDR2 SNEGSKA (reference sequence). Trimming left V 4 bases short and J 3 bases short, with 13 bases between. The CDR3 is CSATQVASYEQYF. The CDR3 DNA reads TGCAGTGCTACCCAGGTTGCTAGCTACGAGCAGTACTTC.